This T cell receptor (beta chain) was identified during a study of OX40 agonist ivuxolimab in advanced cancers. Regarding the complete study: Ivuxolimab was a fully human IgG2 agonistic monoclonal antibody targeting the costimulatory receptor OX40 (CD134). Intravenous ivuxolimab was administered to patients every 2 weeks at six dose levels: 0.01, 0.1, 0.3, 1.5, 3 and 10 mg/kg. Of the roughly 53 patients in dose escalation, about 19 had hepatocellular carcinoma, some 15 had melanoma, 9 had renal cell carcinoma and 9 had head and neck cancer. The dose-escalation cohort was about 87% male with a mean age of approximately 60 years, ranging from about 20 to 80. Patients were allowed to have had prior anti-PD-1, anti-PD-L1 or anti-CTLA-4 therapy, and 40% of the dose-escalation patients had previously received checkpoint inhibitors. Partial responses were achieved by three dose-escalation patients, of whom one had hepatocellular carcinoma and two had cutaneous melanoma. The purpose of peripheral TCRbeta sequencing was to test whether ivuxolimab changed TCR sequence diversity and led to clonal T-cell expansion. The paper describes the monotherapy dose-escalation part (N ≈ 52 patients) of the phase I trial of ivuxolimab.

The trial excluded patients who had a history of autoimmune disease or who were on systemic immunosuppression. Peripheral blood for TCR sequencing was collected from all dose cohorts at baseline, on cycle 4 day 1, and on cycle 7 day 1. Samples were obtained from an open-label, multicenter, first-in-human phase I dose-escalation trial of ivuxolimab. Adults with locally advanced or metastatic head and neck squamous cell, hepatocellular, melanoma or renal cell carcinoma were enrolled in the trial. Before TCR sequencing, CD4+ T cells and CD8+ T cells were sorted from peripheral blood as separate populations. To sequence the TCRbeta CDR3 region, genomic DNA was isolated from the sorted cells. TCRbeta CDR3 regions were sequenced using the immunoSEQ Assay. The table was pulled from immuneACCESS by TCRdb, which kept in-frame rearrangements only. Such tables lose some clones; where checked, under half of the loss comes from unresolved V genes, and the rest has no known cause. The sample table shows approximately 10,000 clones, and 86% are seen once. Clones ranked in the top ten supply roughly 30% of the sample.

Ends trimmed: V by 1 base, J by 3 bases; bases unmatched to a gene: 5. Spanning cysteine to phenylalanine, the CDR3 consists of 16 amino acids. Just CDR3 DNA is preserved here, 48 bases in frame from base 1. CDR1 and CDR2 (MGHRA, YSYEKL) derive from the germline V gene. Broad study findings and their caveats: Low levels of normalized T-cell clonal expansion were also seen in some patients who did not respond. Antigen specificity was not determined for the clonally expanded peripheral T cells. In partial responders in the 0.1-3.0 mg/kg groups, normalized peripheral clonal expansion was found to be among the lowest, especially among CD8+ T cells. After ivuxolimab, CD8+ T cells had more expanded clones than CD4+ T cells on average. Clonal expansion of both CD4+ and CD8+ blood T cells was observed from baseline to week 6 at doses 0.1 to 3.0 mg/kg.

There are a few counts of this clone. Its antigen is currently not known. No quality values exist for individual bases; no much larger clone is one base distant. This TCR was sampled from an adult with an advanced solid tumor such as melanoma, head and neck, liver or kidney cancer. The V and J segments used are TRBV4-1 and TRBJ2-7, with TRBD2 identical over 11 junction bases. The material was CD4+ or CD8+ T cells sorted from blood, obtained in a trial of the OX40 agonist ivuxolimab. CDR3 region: CASSQVGTSGSYEQYF. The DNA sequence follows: TGCGCCAGCAGCCAAGTAGGAACTAGCGGGAGCTACGAGCAGTACTTC.